These T cell receptor beta chains were read from a single sample in a study of blood T cell repertoires in COVID-19. Assay: immunoSEQ multiplex PCR; the TCRdb copy retains only in-frame clones and omits some. The sample includes a few hundred thousand clones, roughly 90% of them seen just once. Sequencing input: PBMCs or T cells enriched from blood (not recorded which). The receptors were gathered from a woman younger than 45 who had recovered from COVID-19. The CDR3 runs from the conserved cysteine through the conserved F or W. D genes are given only for firm matches. Clone size appears in some rows only: once, few, many, or a class for an expanded clone.

j_call v_call clone_size d_call cdr3_aa cdr3_nt
TRBJ2-5 TRBV28 - TRBD1 CASSPGGKETQYF TGTGCCAGCAGTCCAGGGGGTAAAGAGACCCAGTACTTC
TRBJ1-6 TRBV27 - - CASSLTASPLHF TGTGCCAGCAGTTTAACAGCATCACCCCTCCACTTT
TRBJ1-1 TRBV10-3 - - CAISELEGGTEAFF TGTGCCATCAGTGAGTTAGAGGGAGGCACTGAAGCTTTCTTT
TRBJ2-1 TRBV19 - - CGVGGAYGKNNEQFF TGTGGAGTGGGGGGGGCTTACGGAAAGAACAATGAGCAGTTCTTC
TRBJ2-5 TRBV28 once TRBD2 CATRMAGGETQYF TGTGCCACCCGAATGGCCGGGGGGGAGACCCAGTACTTC
TRBJ2-5 TRBV5-1 - TRBD2 CASSLLGSGVETQYF TGCGCCAGCAGCTTGCTAGGGAGCGGGGTGGAGACCCAGTACTTC
TRBJ2-2 TRBV2 - TRBD2 CASRRKTSAHTLDTGELFF TGTGCCAGCAGAAGAAAGACTAGCGCCCACACTCTCGACACCGGGGAGCTGTTTTTT
TRBJ1-2 TRBV28 - - CASSFFTGHDGYTF TGTGCCAGCAGTTTTTTCACAGGGCATGATGGCTACACCTTC
TRBJ1-2 TRBV19 - - CASSIWYQGDYGYTF TGTGCCAGTAGTATTTGGTATCAGGGTGACTATGGCTACACCTTC
TRBJ2-3 TRBV4-1 - - CASSQPEVLAESDTQYF TGCGCCAGCAGCCAGCCTGAGGTGCTGGCGGAGAGCGATACGCAGTATTTT
TRBJ1-1 TRBV3-1/TRBV3-2 - - CASSINTEAFF TGTGCCAGCAGCATAAACACTGAAGCTTTCTTT
TRBJ2-7 TRBV9 - TRBD2 CASSVGPGGTYEQYF TGTGCCAGCAGCGTAGGTCCGGGGGGGACCTACGAGCAGTACTTC
TRBJ1-2 TRBV15 few - CATSRDGEEGYGYTF TGTGCCACCAGCAGAGATGGTGAGGAGGGCTATGGCTACACCTTC
TRBJ2-7 TRBV2 - - CAQGSYEQYF TGTGCCCAGGGGTCCTACGAGCAGTACTTC
TRBJ1-6 TRBV5-8 - TRBD1 CASSLSGTGLGSPLHF TGTGCCAGCAGCTTGAGCGGGACAGGTCTTGGTTCACCCCTCCACTTT